This T cell receptor (beta chain) originates from a study of T cell responses to AZD1222 COVID-19 vaccine. V gave up 5 bases and J gave up 6 bases; unmatched junction bases: 8. CDR1 SGHTA and CDR2 FQGTGA come from the germline V gene. CDR3 length equals 17 residues. Sequencing was performed with immunoSEQ multiplex PCR; in TCRdb, only in-frame clones are kept and a portion is missing. Of around 170,000 clones detected, around 93% appear once; the ten largest clones hold 4% to 5.5%. Sequences were derived from peripheral blood, sampled on day 0 of AZD1222 vaccination. This clonotype was obtained from an adult in good health. The chain uses TRBV7-3 and TRBJ2-2, with 14 bases identical to TRBD2. CDR3 sequence reads: CASSLTSGRARAGELFF. The CDR3 nucleotides are TGTGCCAGCAGCCTGACTAGCGGGAGGGCGCGGGCCGGGGAGCTGTTTTTT.